The text below deals with one TCR beta chain. The CDR3 sequence is 14 residues long. The germline V gene encodes CDR1 MNHNY and CDR2 SVGAGI (reference sequence). V was pared by 2 bases and J by 6 bases, with 5 bases of the junction left unmatched. In the authors' methods: Researchers report that nucleated cell counts were estimated from reference gene primer amplification. Generated by immunoSEQ multiplex PCR, the TCRdb table keeps only in-frame clones and is missing some. V, J and clone size derive from that table, while D and trimming were established from the DNA sequence. The data contain approximately 76,000 clones, roughly 87% of them seen just once; the ten biggest clones take up roughly 8.5%. The sample belongs to a study of blood T cell repertoires in COVID-19.

Sequencing input: peripheral blood. The chain recombines TRBV6-6 with TRBJ2-7, with 9 bases lining up with TRBD2. The receptor was derived from a man aged 25-45 years with acute or convalescent COVID-19. The DNA of the CDR3 is TGTGCCAGCAGTTACGGCGGGAGGGCCGGCGAGCAGTACTTC. Protein sequence: CASSYGGRAGEQYF.